This T cell receptor beta chain is drawn from a study of blood T cell repertoires in COVID-19. Study information: Sample material is recorded as cDNA or gDNA derived from T cells, B-cell-depleted T cells, or PBMCs.

The method was immunoSEQ multiplex PCR; TCRdb's version includes in-frame clones alone and lacks a portion of them. This sample has fewer than 350,000 clones, with approximately 87% found just once. Trimming left V 6 bases short and J 3 bases short, with 17 bases between. This CDR3 has 15 amino acids. Germline V gene lookup returns CDR1 SNHLY and CDR2 FYNNEI. While infection was still active, Seattle patients were enrolled and then followed longitudinally. The chain joins TRBV2 to TRBJ2-5, with D possibly TRBD1 on 6 matching bases. The receptor comes from a woman between 25 and 40 years old with COVID-19, enrolled during active disease. The specimen was peripheral blood. The CDR3 DNA is TGTGCCAGCAGAGAGAACCGGGACACGGAAGAGACCCAGTACTTC. Amino acids: CASRENRDTEETQYF.